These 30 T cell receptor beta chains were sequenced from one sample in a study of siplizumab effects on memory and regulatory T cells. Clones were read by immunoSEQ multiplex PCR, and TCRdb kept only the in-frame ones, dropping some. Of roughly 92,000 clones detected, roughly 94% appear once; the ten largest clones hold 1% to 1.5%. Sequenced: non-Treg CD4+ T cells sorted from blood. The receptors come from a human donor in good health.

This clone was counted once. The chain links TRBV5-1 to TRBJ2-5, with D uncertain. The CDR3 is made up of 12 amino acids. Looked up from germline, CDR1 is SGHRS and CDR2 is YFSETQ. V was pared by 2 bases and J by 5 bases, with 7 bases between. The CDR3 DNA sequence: TGCGCCAGCAGCTTAACCCTCGAGACCCAGTACTTC. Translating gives CASSLTLETQYF.

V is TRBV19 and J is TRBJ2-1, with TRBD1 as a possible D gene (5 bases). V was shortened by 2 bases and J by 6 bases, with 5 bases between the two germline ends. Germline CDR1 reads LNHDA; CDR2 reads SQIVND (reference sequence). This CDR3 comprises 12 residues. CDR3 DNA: TGTGCCAGTAGTATAAGGGGCAATGAGCAGTTCTTC. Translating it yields CASSIRGNEQFF.

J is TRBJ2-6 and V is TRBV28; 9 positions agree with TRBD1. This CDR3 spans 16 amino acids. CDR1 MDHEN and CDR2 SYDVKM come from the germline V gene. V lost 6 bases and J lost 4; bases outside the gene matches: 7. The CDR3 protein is CASRKGTGSGANVLTF. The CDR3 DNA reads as TGTGCCAGCAGGAAGGGGACAGGGTCAGGGGCCAACGTCCTGACTTTC.

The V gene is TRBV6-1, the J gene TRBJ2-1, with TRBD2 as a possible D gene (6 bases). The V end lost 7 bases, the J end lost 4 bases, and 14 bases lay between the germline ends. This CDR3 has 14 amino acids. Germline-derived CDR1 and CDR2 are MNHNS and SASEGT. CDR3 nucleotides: TGTGCCAGCAACCGCGGGATGGGTTACAATGAGCAGTTCTTC. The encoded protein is CASNRGMGYNEQFF.

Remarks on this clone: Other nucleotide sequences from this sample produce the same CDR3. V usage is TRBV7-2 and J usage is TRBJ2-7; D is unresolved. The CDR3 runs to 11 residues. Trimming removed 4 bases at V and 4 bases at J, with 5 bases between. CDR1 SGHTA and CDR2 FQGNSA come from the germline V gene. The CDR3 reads CASSSKYEQYF. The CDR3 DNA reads TGTGCCAGCAGCTCCAAGTACGAGCAGTACTTC.

The CDR3 is CASSWGLWETQYF. CDR3 sequence (DNA): TGTGCCAGCAGCTGGGGTCTCTGGGAGACCCAGTACTTC. The chain recombines TRBV5-4 with TRBJ2-5; D is unclear. V shed 3 bases and J shed 5 bases, with 11 bases lying between them. The CDR3 is made up of 13 amino acids. The germline CDR1 and CDR2 sequences are SGHNT and YYREEE (reference sequence).

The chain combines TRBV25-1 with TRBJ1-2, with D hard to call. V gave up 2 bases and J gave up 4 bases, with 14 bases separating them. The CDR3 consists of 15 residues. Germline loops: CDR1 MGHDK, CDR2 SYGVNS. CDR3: CASSEAEKGSYGYTF. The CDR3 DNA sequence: TGTGCCAGCAGTGAAGCCGAAAAGGGCTCCTATGGCTACACCTTC.

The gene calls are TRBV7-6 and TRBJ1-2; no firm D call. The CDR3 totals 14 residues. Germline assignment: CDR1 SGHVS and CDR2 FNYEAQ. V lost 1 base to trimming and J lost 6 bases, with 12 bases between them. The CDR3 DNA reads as TGTGCCAGCAGCTTAGGGGCCGGGATCAATGGCTACACCTTC. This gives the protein CASSLGAGINGYTF. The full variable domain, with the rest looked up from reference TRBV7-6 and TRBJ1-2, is GAGVSQSPRYKVTKRGQDVALRCDPISGHVSLYWYRQALGQGPEFLTYFNYEAQQDKSGLPNDRFSAERPEGSISTLTIQRTEQRDSAMYRCASSLGAGINGYTFGSGTRLTVV.

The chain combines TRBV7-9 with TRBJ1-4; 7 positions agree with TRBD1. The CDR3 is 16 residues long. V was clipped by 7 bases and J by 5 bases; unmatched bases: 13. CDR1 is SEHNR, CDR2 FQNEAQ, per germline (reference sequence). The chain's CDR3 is CASTRPPGQPNEKLFF. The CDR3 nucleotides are TGTGCCAGCACCAGGCCCCCGGGACAGCCGAATGAAAAACTGTTTTTT.

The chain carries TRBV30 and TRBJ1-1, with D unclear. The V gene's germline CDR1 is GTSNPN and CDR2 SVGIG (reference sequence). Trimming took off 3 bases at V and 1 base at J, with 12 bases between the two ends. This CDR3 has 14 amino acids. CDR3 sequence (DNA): TGTGCCTGGAGACTCCCTTGGGGGAACACTGAAGCTTTCTTT. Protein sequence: CAWRLPWGNTEAFF.

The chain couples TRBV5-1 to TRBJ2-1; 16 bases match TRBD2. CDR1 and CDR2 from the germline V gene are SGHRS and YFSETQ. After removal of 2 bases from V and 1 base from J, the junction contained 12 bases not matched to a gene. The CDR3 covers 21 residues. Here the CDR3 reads CASSLTGTSGRALSSYNEQFF. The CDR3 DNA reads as TGCGCCAGCAGCTTAACCGGGACTAGCGGGAGGGCCTTATCGTCCTACAATGAGCAGTTCTTC.

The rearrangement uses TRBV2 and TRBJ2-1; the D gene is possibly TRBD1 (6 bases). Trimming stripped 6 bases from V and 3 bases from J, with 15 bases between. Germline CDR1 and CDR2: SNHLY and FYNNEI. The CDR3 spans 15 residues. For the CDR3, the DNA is TGTGCCAGCAGGGCGGACAGACGCCTCTACAATGAGCAGTTCTTC. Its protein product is CASRADRRLYNEQFF.

The CDR3 is CASSLATAVAGGADTQYF. The CDR3, as DNA: TGTGCCAGCAGCTTGGCCACGGCGGTAGCGGGAGGGGCAGATACGCAGTATTTT. The chain uses TRBV5-4 and TRBJ2-3; 11 nucleotides match TRBD2. The CDR3 loop spans 18 amino acids. The V gene end was trimmed by 0 bases and the J gene end by 4 bases; junction bases not matched to a gene: 10. Germline V gene sequence: CDR1 SGHNT, CDR2 YYREEE (reference sequence).

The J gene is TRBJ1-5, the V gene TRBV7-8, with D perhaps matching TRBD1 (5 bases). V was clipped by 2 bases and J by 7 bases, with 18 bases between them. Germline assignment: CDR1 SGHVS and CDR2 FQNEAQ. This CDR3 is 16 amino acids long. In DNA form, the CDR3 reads TGTGCCAGCAGCTTAAATAGGCAGGGAACACGGCAGCCCCAGCATTTT. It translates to CASSLNRQGTRQPQHF.

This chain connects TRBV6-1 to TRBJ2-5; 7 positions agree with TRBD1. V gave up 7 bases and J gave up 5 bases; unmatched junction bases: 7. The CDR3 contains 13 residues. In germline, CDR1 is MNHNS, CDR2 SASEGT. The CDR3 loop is CASKQGSVETQYF. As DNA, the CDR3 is TGTGCCAGCAAACAGGGGTCGGTTGAGACCCAGTACTTC.

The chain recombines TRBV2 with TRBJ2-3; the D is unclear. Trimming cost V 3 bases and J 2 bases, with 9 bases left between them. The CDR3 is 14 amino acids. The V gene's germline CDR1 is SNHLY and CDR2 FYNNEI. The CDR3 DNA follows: TGTGCCAGCAGTGAGCGGCCCAACACAGATACGCAGTATTTT. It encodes CASSERPNTDTQYF.

CDR3 region: CASSLGDRGRNEQFF. CDR3 DNA: TGCGCCAGCAGCTTGGGGGACAGGGGGCGCAATGAGCAGTTCTTC. The chain recombines TRBV5-1 with TRBJ2-1; TRBD1 agrees at 12 bases. This CDR3 has 15 amino acids. The V and J ends lost 0 bases and 6 bases, in that order; junction bases with no gene match: 1. Germline CDR1 is SGHRS and CDR2 is YFSETQ.

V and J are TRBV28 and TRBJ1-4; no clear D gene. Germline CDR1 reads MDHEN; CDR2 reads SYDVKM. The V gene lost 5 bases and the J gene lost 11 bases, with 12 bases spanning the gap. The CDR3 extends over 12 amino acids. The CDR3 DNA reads TGTGCCAGCAGTCCTGGTTTGGGGAAACTGTTTTTT. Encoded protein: CASSPGLGKLFF.

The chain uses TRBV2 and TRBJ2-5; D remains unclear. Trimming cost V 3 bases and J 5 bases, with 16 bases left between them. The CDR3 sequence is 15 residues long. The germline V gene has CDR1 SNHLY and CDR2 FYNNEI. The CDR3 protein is CASSDRAEGVETQYF. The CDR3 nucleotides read TGTGCCAGCAGTGATAGGGCGGAAGGAGTGGAGACCCAGTACTTC.

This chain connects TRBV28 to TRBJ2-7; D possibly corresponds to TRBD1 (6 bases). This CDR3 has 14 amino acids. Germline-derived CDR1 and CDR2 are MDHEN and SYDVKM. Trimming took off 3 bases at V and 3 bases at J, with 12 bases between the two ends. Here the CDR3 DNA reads TGTGCCAGCAGTTTGATAGGGGACATCTACGAGCAGTACTTC. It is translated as CASSLIGDIYEQYF.

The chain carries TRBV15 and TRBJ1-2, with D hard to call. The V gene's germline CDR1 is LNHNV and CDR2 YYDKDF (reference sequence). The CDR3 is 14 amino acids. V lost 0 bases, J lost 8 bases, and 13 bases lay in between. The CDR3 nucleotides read TGTGCCACCAGCAGAGATCCCGAGAGAGACGGCTACACCTTC. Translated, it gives CATSRDPERDGYTF. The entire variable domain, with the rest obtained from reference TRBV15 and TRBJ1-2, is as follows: DAMVIQNPRYQVTQFGKPVTLSCSQTLNHNVMYWYQQKSSQAPKLLFHYYDKDFNNEADTPDNFQSRRPNTSFCFLDIRSPGLGDTAMYLCATSRDPERDGYTFGSGTRLTVV.

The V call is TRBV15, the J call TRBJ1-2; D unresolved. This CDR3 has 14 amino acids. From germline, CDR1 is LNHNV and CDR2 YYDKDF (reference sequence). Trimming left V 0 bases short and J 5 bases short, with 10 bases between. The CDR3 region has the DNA TGTGCCACCAGCAGAGATCGCGCCTCTTATGGCTACACCTTC. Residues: CATSRDRASYGYTF. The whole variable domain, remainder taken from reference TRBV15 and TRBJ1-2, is DAMVIQNPRYQVTQFGKPVTLSCSQTLNHNVMYWYQQKSSQAPKLLFHYYDKDFNNEADTPDNFQSRRPNTSFCFLDIRSPGLGDTAMYLCATSRDRASYGYTFGSGTRLTVV.

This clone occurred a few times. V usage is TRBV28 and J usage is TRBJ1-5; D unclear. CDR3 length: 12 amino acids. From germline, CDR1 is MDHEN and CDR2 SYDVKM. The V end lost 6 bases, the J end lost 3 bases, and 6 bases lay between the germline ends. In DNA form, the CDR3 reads TGTGCCAGCAGGGAGTTCAATCAGCCCCAGCATTTT. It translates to CASREFNQPQHF.

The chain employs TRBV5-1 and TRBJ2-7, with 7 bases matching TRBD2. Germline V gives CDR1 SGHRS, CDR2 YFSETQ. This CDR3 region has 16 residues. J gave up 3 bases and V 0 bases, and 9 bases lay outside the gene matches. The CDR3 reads CASSLALGASGYEQYF. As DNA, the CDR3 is TGCGCCAGCAGCTTGGCCCTGGGCGCTAGCGGCTACGAGCAGTACTTC.

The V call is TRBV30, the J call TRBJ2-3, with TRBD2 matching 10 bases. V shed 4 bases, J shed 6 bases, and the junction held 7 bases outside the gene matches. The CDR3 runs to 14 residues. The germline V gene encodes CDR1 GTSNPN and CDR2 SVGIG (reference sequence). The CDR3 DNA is TGTGCCTGGACAGCGGGGGGGAGTTATGATACGCAGTATTTT. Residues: CAWTAGGSYDTQYF.

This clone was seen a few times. CDR3 DNA: TGTGCCAGCACAGTACAGGGGGCATACACTGAAGCTTTCTTT. Translating gives CASTVQGAYTEAFF. The gene calls are TRBV2 and TRBJ1-1, with 9 bases that match TRBD1. The J segment lost 3 bases and the V segment lost 7 bases, leaving 6 bases of the junction unmatched. Germline V gives CDR1 SNHLY, CDR2 FYNNEI. The CDR3 loop spans 14 amino acids.

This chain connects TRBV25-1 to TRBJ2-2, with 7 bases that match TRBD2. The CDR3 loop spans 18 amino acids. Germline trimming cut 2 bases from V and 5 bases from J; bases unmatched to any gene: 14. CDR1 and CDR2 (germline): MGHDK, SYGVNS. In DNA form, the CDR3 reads TGTGCCAGCAGTGAAAGTCTAGCGGTTCTTGTGGGGACCGGGGAGCTGTTTTTT. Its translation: CASSESLAVLVGTGELFF.

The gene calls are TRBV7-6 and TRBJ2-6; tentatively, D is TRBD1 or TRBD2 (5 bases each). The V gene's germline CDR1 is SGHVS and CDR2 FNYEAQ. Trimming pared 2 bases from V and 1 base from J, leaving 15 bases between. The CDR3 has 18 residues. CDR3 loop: CASSLTLYGASGANVLTF. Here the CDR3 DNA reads TGTGCCAGCAGCTTAACCCTGTACGGGGCTTCTGGGGCCAACGTCCTGACTTTC. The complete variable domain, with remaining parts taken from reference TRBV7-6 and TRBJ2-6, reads GAGVSQSPRYKVTKRGQDVALRCDPISGHVSLYWYRQALGQGPEFLTYFNYEAQQDKSGLPNDRFSAERPEGSISTLTIQRTEQRDSAMYRCASSLTLYGASGANVLTFGAGSRLTVL.

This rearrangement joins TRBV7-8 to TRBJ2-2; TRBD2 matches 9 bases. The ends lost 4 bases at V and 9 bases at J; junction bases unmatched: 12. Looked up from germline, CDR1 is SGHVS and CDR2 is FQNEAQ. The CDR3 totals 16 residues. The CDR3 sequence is CASSSLPGTSSRELFF. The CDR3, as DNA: TGTGCCAGCAGCTCTTTACCCGGGACTAGCTCCCGGGAGCTGTTTTTT.

CDR3 DNA: TGTGCCAGCAGCTTTCAGGACCCCTATGGCTACACCTTC. Its protein is CASSFQDPYGYTF. The chain employs TRBV7-9 and TRBJ1-2; D ambiguous. This CDR3 is 13 amino acids long. Germline values: CDR1 SEHNR, CDR2 FQNEAQ (reference sequence). V was shortened by 3 bases and J by 4 bases, with 9 bases between the two germline ends.